What follows are 22 T cell receptor beta chains derived from one specimen sequenced in a study of a mutant IDH1 vaccine in newly diagnosed glioma (dated by TCRdb to 2020 to 2022). The library was prepared using the immunoSEQ multiplex PCR assay. Drawn from immuneACCESS, this table holds only the in-frame rearrangements with V and J called that TCRdb kept. Clones are partly lost; checked studies trace under half to an unresolved V gene and leave the rest unexplained. This sample is represented by roughly 51,000 clones; roughly 81% of them were singletons. Of the sample, approximately 8.1% falls within the top ten clones. What this sample's time point label stands for: week 23, last vaccination. Every vaccine dose consisted of 300 ug of a 20-mer mutant IDH1 peptide in Montanide, administered subcutaneously together with topical imiquimod. For these TCRs, the target antigens are not known. Source: PBMCs, taken from a glioma patient whose treatment included an IDH1 peptide vaccine. These receptors came from a woman in her thirties or forties with glioma. Some clones in this sample may be carry-over from other donors' samples.

The chain joins TRBV6-5 to TRBJ2-7; D unclear. CDR1 is MNHEY, CDR2 SVGAGI, per germline. The ends were cut back, 2 bases at V and 2 bases at J, with 10 bases in the middle. The CDR3 is 14 amino acids. CDR3 residues: CASSYGVNTYEQYF. For the CDR3, the DNA is TGTGCCAGCAGTTACGGCGTCAATACCTACGAGCAGTACTTC.

This sequence joins TRBV5-5 and TRBJ1-1, with a possible D match to TRBD1 (6 bases). The CDR3 consists of 13 residues. V lost 1 base and J 4 bases, leaving 8 bases between the germline ends. Germline assignment: CDR1 SGHKS and CDR2 YYEKEE (reference sequence). The CDR3 loop is CASSLRGVTEAFF. In nucleotides, the CDR3 is TGTGCCAGCAGCTTGAGGGGGGTCACTGAAGCTTTCTTT.

The chain joins TRBV2 to TRBJ1-5; D call uncertain. CDR1 is SNHLY, CDR2 FYNNEI, per germline. V was pared by 6 bases and J by 2 bases, with 8 bases between. The CDR3 is 13 residues long. The CDR3 region is CASSHDGNQPQHF. Written as DNA, the CDR3 is TGTGCCAGCAGCCATGATGGCAATCAGCCCCAGCATTTT.

There are a few counts of this clone. This chain joins TRBV30 and TRBJ1-1, with D unresolved. Deletions cut 4 bases from V and 2 bases from J, with 17 bases between. The length of the CDR3 is 15 residues. Germline values: CDR1 GTSNPN, CDR2 SVGIG (reference sequence). The CDR3 DNA follows: TGTGCCTGGACGGAGGGTCCGGGCCTTAACACTGAAGCTTTCTTT. Translating it yields CAWTEGPGLNTEAFF. Variable domain in full (rest from reference TRBV30 and TRBJ1-1): SQTIHQWPATLVQPVGSPLSLECTVEGTSNPNLYWYRQAAGRGLQLLFYSVGIGQISSEVPQNLSASRPQDRQFILSSKKLLLSDSGFYLCAWTEGPGLNTEAFFGQGTRLTVV.

In its sample, this clone was seen a few times. The chain combines TRBV19 with TRBJ1-1; possibly TRBD1 for D (5 bases). From germline, CDR1 is LNHDA and CDR2 SQIVND (reference sequence). This CDR3 is 11 amino acids long. Trimming left V 3 bases short and J 11 bases short, with 10 bases between. CDR3 region: CASSMVRAAFF. The CDR3 nucleotides are TGTGCCAGTAGTATGGTCAGGGCGGCTTTCTTT. The whole variable domain, remainder taken from reference TRBV19 and TRBJ1-1, is DGGITQSPKYLFRKEGQNVTLSCEQNLNHDAMYWYRQDPGQGLRLIYYSQIVNDFQKGDIAEGYSVSREKKESFPLTVTSAQKNPTAFYLCASSMVRAAFFGQGTRLTVV.

The chain joins TRBV10-3 to TRBJ1-1, with TRBD1 matching over 9 bases. Germline V gene sequence: CDR1 ENHRY, CDR2 SYGVKD. The length of the CDR3 is 13 residues. J gave up 2 bases and V 7 bases, and 2 bases lay outside the gene matches. The CDR3 is CAIKGQGNTEAFF. Here the CDR3 DNA reads TGTGCCATCAAGGGACAGGGTAACACTGAAGCTTTCTTT.

The chain combines TRBV21-1 with TRBJ1-4; the table names TRBD1, a call not compared with the DNA. TRBV21-1 is assigned pseudogene status. This CDR3 is 13 amino acids long. The CDR3 loop is CASTKGAGEKLFF. The DNA of the CDR3 is TGTGCCAGCACCAAGGGGGCAGGGGAAAAACTGTTTTTT.

Judged by abundance, this clone is medium-sized. V usage is TRBV5-1 and J usage is TRBJ1-1, with a weak D call TRBD1 (6 bases). The CDR3 spans 14 residues. The V gene lost 4 bases and the J gene lost 1 base, with 11 bases spanning the gap. In germline, CDR1 is SGHRS, CDR2 YFSETQ. CDR3 bases: TGCGCCAGCAGCCCTCAGACAGGGAACACTGAAGCTTTCTTT. It yields the protein CASSPQTGNTEAFF.

The chain couples TRBV9 to TRBJ2-2; D is ambiguous. The CDR3 length is 16 residues. Germline-derived CDR1 and CDR2 are SGDLS and YYNGEE. V was shortened by 0 bases and J by 4 bases, with 13 bases between the two germline ends. CDR3 coding DNA: TGTGCCAGCAGCGTAGATCTCGACACATCCACCGGGGAGCTGTTTTTT. Amino acid sequence: CASSVDLDTSTGELFF.

This chain connects TRBV19 to TRBJ1-1; tentatively, D is TRBD1 (5 bases). The CDR3 is made up of 13 amino acids. V dropped 0 bases and J dropped 5 bases, with 7 bases sitting between them. CDR1 and CDR2 (germline): LNHDA, SQIVND (reference sequence). The CDR3 DNA sequence: TGTGCCAGTAGTATAGATCGGGGGACTGAAGCTTTCTTT. The encoded protein is CASSIDRGTEAFF. The variable domain in full, completed from reference TRBV19 and TRBJ1-1, reads DGGITQSPKYLFRKEGQNVTLSCEQNLNHDAMYWYRQDPGQGLRLIYYSQIVNDFQKGDIAEGYSVSREKKESFPLTVTSAQKNPTAFYLCASSIDRGTEAFFGQGTRLTVV.

This clone was seen only a few times. V gene TRBV27 combines with J gene TRBJ2-7; 9 positions agree with TRBD1. J gave up 5 bases and V 5 bases, and 13 bases lay outside the gene matches. This CDR3 comprises 16 residues. Germline V gene data show CDR1 as MNHEY and CDR2 as SMNVEV (reference sequence). DNA of the CDR3: TGTGCCAGCAGTCCCCGACCGGGACAGGGACGAGACGAGCAGTACTTC. This encodes CASSPRPGQGRDEQYF.

This chain uses TRBV7-9 with TRBJ2-7; TRBD1 matches 9 bases. The CDR3 is 17 amino acids. Germline lookup yields CDR1 SEHNR and CDR2 FQNEAQ (reference sequence). Trimming cost V 0 bases and J 3 bases; bases outside gene matches: 9. The CDR3 here is CASSLAPTGGKIYEQYF. DNA of the CDR3: TGTGCCAGCAGCTTAGCCCCGACAGGGGGAAAGATCTACGAGCAGTACTTC. The full variable domain, with the rest looked up from reference TRBV7-9 and TRBJ2-7, is DTGVSQNPRHKITKRGQNVTFRCDPISEHNRLYWYRQTLGQGPEFLTYFQNEAQLEKSRLLSDRFSAERPKGSFSTLEIQRTEQGDSAMYLCASSLAPTGGKIYEQYFGPGTRLTVT.

The chain employs TRBV4-1 and TRBJ1-4, with D tentatively TRBD1 (6 bases). V shed 1 base and J shed 8 bases, with 11 bases lying between them. CDR3 length equals 14 residues. Germline CDR1 is MGHRA and CDR2 is YSYEKL. The CDR3 loop reads CASSQVGAGEKLFF. The CDR3 DNA reads TGCGCCAGCAGCCAAGTGGGGGCGGGGGAAAAACTGTTTTTT.

The chain uses TRBV6-1 and TRBJ1-2; D call uncertain. Per germline, CDR1 MNHNS and CDR2 SASEGT. The CDR3 has 14 residues. Trimming removed 5 bases at V and 0 bases at J, with 10 bases between. For the CDR3, the DNA is TGTGCCAGCAGTTCTTTGAGCGCTAACTATGGCTACACCTTC. Translating gives CASSSLSANYGYTF.

This chain uses TRBV29-1 with TRBJ1-4, with D tentatively TRBD1 (6 bases). Germline assignment: CDR1 SQVTM and CDR2 ANQGSEA. Trimming pared 0 bases from V and 7 bases from J, leaving 9 bases between. The CDR3 runs to 13 residues. The CDR3 here is CSVEDKTGEKLFF. The CDR3 DNA reads as TGCAGCGTTGAAGACAAGACAGGTGAAAAACTGTTTTTT.

J is TRBJ1-1 and V is TRBV10-3; tentatively, D is TRBD1 (5 bases). The germline V gene encodes CDR1 ENHRY and CDR2 SYGVKD. The CDR3 has 13 amino acids. Trimming took off 4 bases at V and 3 bases at J, with 9 bases between the two ends. The CDR3 region has the DNA TGTGCCATCAGTGCCGGGACTTACACTGAAGCTTTCTTT. This gives the protein CAISAGTYTEAFF.

The rearrangement links TRBV7-2 to TRBJ1-5; no firm D call. The V end was cut by 0 bases, the J end by 7 bases, with 13 bases between. Germline V gene data show CDR1 as SGHTA and CDR2 as FQGNSA. This CDR3 is built from 15 residues. The CDR3 bases are TGTGCCAGCAGCTTAGCTTTGGGCCCTGGGCAGCCCCAGCATTTT. Translated: CASSLALGPGQPQHF.

The chain recombines TRBV28 with TRBJ1-5; 8 nucleotides agree with TRBD1. The germline CDR1 and CDR2 sequences are MDHEN and SYDVKM. With V trimmed by 4 bases and J by 7 bases, 9 bases remained unmatched. The CDR3 sequence is 15 residues long. CDR3 sequence reads: CASSSPGTGGQPQHF. The CDR3 DNA is TGTGCCAGCAGTTCCCCCGGGACAGGAGGCCAGCCCCAGCATTTT.

The gene calls are TRBV9 and TRBJ2-1; maybe TRBD2 (7 bases). The CDR3 extends over 15 amino acids. V was pared by 5 bases and J by 8 bases, with 20 bases between. Germline CDR1 and CDR2: SGDLS and YYNGEE. The CDR3 DNA is TGTGCCAGCAGTCCGGGTGGGGGGGCCGCCTATGAGCAGTTCTTC. This codes for CASSPGGGAAYEQFF.

This clone was counted between two and nine times. V and J are TRBV14 and TRBJ1-1, with D possibly matching TRBD1 (5 bases). Germline-derived CDR1 and CDR2 are SGHDN and FVKESK. Deletions cut 4 bases from V and 0 bases from J, with 6 bases between. The CDR3 sequence is 13 residues long. The CDR3 DNA follows: TGTGCCAGCAGCCCACAGGTGAACACTGAAGCTTTCTTT. This translates into CASSPQVNTEAFF.

CDR3 in DNA: TGCGCCAGCAGTGAGCAGGGGGGAGATACGCAGTATTTT. This translates into CASSEQGGDTQYF. This chain joins TRBV10-1 and TRBJ2-3, with D possibly matching TRBD1 (7 bases). Germline CDR1 and CDR2: WNHNN and SYGVQD (reference sequence). Trimming cost V 2 bases and J 5 bases, with 8 bases left between them. CDR3 size: 13 residues.

This clone is classed as medium-sized (0.01 to 0.1%). The CDR3 nucleotides read TGTGCCAGCAGCTGGTTCGGGGTCGGGTACGAGCAGTACTTC. This codes for CASSWFGVGYEQYF. The V call is TRBV4-2, the J call TRBJ2-7; D is perhaps TRBD2 (5 bases). Trimming cost V 5 bases and J 4 bases, with 15 bases left between them. This CDR3 spans 14 amino acids. CDR1 is LGHNA, CDR2 YNFKEQ, per germline.